The rows below give T cell receptor beta chains drawn from one sample of a study of blood T cells in healthy people across ages. In TCRdb, the 5' RACE reads were re-called with MiXCR into one record per CDR3 protein. There are approximately 800,000 distinct CDR3 sequences in the sample; less than 60% occur only once, and about a sixth lies in the top ten. The source material was blood. The receptor source for this set is an elderly man in good health. Both conserved end residues are part of each CDR3. Fields, in order: clone size, D gene, V gene, J gene, CDR3 DNA, CDR3 protein. The D gene is left open where the match is weak. Clone size is not always given. Where it is, it says once, few, many or a class for expanded clones.

>-|-|TRBV21-1|TRBJ2-5
TGTGCCAGCGCTACCATAGAGGACAATTTGGTATGCCAAGAGACCCAGTACTTC
CASATIEDNLVCQETQYF
>-|-|TRBV7-9|TRBJ2-7
TGTACCAGCAGCGATAACTACGAGCAGTACTTC
CTSSDNYEQYF
>once|TRBD2|TRBV12-3/TRBV12-4|TRBJ2-7
TGTGCCAGCAGCTTAGCGGGCAGGGCCTACGAGCAGTACTTC
CASSLAGRAYEQYF
>-|TRBD1|TRBV7-2|TRBJ2-7
TGTGCCAGCAGCTTATACCCCTCGAGGGACAGGGTCGGATCCTACGAGCAGTACTTC
CASSLYPSRDRVGSYEQYF
>-|-|TRBV12-3/TRBV12-4|TRBJ1-1
TGTGCCAGCAGTTTAGCGGACAGCAGAGCTTTCTTT
CASSLADSRAFF
>many|-|TRBV15|TRBJ2-7
TGTGCCACCAGCAGCACCGGGTACGAGCAGTACTTC
CATSSTGYEQYF
>-|-|TRBV5-6|TRBJ1-1
TGTGCCAGCAGCTTGTCGGAGGCCTTGAACACTGAAGCTTTCTTT
CASSLSEALNTEAFF
>few|-|TRBV20-1|TRBJ2-6
TGCAGTGCTAGAGATTGGACAGAGCGCTCTGGGGCCAACGTCCTGACTTTC
CSARDWTERSGANVLTF
>few|TRBD1|TRBV19|TRBJ1-6
TGTGCCAGTAGTCTACAGGGGGCGAGAAATTCACCCCTCCACTTT
CASSLQGARNSPLHF
>few|-|TRBV11-1|TRBJ2-1
TGTGCCAGCAGCGCCCAGGACAATGAGCAGTTCTTC
CASSAQDNEQFF
>few|-|TRBV7-2|TRBJ2-5
TGTGCCAGCAGCGCACAAAGGGGTCATGGTACCCAGTACTTC
CASSAQRGHGTQYF
>few|-|TRBV3-1|TRBJ2-1
TGTGCCAGCAGCCAAGTTCGATGGCGGGACGGCTACAATGAGCAGTTCTTC
CASSQVRWRDGYNEQFF
>-|-|TRBV4-3|TRBJ2-7
TGCGCCAGCAGCCAAGATGCGGAGAGCCACGAGCAGTACTTC
CASSQDAESHEQYF
>-|-|TRBV7-9|TRBJ2-3
TGTGCCAGCAGCTTAGGTCCCGGGACTTTTGCAGATACGCAGTATTTT
CASSLGPGTFADTQYF
>few|-|TRBV21-1|TRBJ2-3
TGTGCCAGCAGCAAAGCTCAGGACTTTCGAAAAAGCACAGATACGCAGTATTTT
CASSKAQDFRKSTDTQYF
>-|TRBD2|TRBV20-1|TRBJ2-1
TGCAGTGCCCCCTTAGGTAGCGGGACGAACAATGAGCAGTTCTTC
CSAPLGSGTNNEQFF
>few|-|TRBV10-2|TRBJ2-1
TGCGCCAGCAGCCAACTAGTTTGTGAGCAGTTCTTC
CASSQLVCEQFF
>-|TRBD2|TRBV7-3|TRBJ2-1
TGTGCCAGCAGCTTATCGGGGGGGTACCGGGACAAGATAAACAATGAGCAGTTCTTC
CASSLSGGYRDKINNEQFF
>-|TRBD1|TRBV6-5|TRBJ1-1
TGTGCCAGCAGTTCCCCGGGACAGTACACTGAAGCTTTCTTT
CASSSPGQYTEAFF
>many|TRBD1|TRBV7-9|TRBJ2-7
TGTGCCAGCAGCTGGGACAGCTACGAGCAGTACTTC
CASSWDSYEQYF
>once|-|TRBV6-2/TRBV6-3|TRBJ1-1
TGTGCCAGCAGTTACGCAGAGTACACTGAAGCTTTCTTT
CASSYAEYTEAFF
>few|-|TRBV20-1|TRBJ2-1
TGCAGTGCTAGGGCGGACTCCTACAATGAGCAGTTCTTC
CSARADSYNEQFF
>-|-|TRBV15|TRBJ2-3
TGTGCCACCAGCAGACCTGGCACAGATACGCAGTATTTT
CATSRPGTDTQYF
>-|-|TRBV6-2/TRBV6-3|TRBJ2-3
TGTGCCAGCAGTTACACGTTGAATACGCAGTATTTT
CASSYTLNTQYF
>once|-|TRBV27|TRBJ2-1
TGTGCCAGCAGTTACCGGCGGAACAATGAGCAGTTCTTC
CASSYRRNNEQFF
>-|TRBD1|TRBV28|TRBJ2-3
TGTGCCAGCAGGACAGGGGGCAGTGAGGGGTGGGATACGCAGTATTTT
CASRTGGSEGWDTQYF
>few|-|TRBV20-1|TRBJ2-1
TGCAGTGCTAGACTTTACAATGAGCAGTTCTTC
CSARLYNEQFF
>-|-|TRBV11-2|TRBJ2-7
TGTGCCAGCAGCTTAATTCGGGGGACTTCTCACGAGCAGTACTTC
CASSLIRGTSHEQYF
>few|-|TRBV20-1|TRBJ1-5
TGCAGTGCTAGAGGTACGGGGGGCTATCAGCCCCAGCATTTT
CSARGTGGYQPQHF
>few|-|TRBV10-3|TRBJ2-5
TGTGCCATCTCAGGGACCCAAGAGACCCAGTACTTC
CAISGTQETQYF
>-|TRBD1|TRBV5-1|TRBJ2-1
TGCGCCAGCAGCTTGGATGGACAGGGGTACAATGAGCAGTTCTTC
CASSLDGQGYNEQFF
>-|-|TRBV4-2|TRBJ2-1
TGTACCAGCAGCCAAGATAATTTAATGGCTGAGCAGTTCTTC
CTSSQDNLMAEQFF
>-|-|TRBV10-3|TRBJ2-7
TGTGCCATCAGGACAGACAACTCCTACGAGCAGTACTTC
CAIRTDNSYEQYF
>-|-|TRBV2|TRBJ2-7
TGTGCCAGCAGTGAGTTAGGGGGGGCGTCCTACGAGCAGTACTTC
CASSELGGASYEQYF
>few|-|TRBV6-5|TRBJ2-1
TGTGCCAGCAGTTACCGCCCAGGAGCGGCTATCTACAATGAGCAGTTCTTC
CASSYRPGAAIYNEQFF
>-|-|TRBV29-1|TRBJ2-3
TGCAGCGTTCGCCCCGTTAGGGGTAGCACAGATACGCAGTATTTT
CSVRPVRGSTDTQYF
>-|-|TRBV2|TRBJ1-2
TGTGCCAGCAAAGGGGCTGGCTACACCTTC
CASKGAGYTF
>-|TRBD1|TRBV12-3/TRBV12-4|TRBJ2-1
TGTGCCAGCAGTTCCAAGGACAGGGCCCAGCACAATGAGCAGTTCTTC
CASSSKDRAQHNEQFF
>many|TRBD1|TRBV29-1|TRBJ1-1
TGCAGCGTCCAGGGGGCGCTCGGAAGTTCTGAAGCTTTCTTT
CSVQGALGSSEAFF
>once|-|TRBV3-1|TRBJ2-3
TGTGCCAGCAGCCAAGAAGGGGTGGCAGATACGCAGTATTTT
CASSQEGVADTQYF
>-|TRBD1|TRBV7-2|TRBJ1-1
TGTGCCAGCAGCGCCAGACAGGGGATGAGCACTGAAGCTTTCTTT
CASSARQGMSTEAFF
>-|TRBD2|TRBV4-2|TRBJ2-7
TGTGCCAGCAGCCAAGCTCGAGCGGGAGGATCCGACGAGCAGTACTTC
CASSQARAGGSDEQYF
>-|TRBD1|TRBV5-6|TRBJ2-1
TGTGCCAGCAGCTTAAGGACAGGCCGTGGACAGTTCTTC
CASSLRTGRGQFF
>-|TRBD2|TRBV7-3|TRBJ2-3
TGTGCCAGCAGCTTAACCGCTAGCGGGAGGACTACGCCATATACGCAGTATTTT
CASSLTASGRTTPYTQYF
>-|TRBD1|TRBV7-8|TRBJ1-1
TGTGCCAGCAGGCCTCAGGGGGGTTACACTGAAGCTTTCTTT
CASRPQGGYTEAFF
>few|-|TRBV20-1|TRBJ2-7
TGCAGTTCAGGGGCGGTCTACGAGCAGTACTTC
CSSGAVYEQYF
>-|-|TRBV28|TRBJ2-7
TGTGCCAGCAGTTTGGGCGGGGCCCCCTACAATGAGCAGTACTTC
CASSLGGAPYNEQYF
>few|-|TRBV5-1|TRBJ2-6
TGCGCCAGCAGCTTGGAGGACAGACTCCCCCACTCTGGGGCCAACGTCCTGACTTTC
CASSLEDRLPHSGANVLTF
>many|-|TRBV6-6|TRBJ2-7
TGTGCCAGCAGCGAAACAGGGAACGAGCAGTACTTC
CASSETGNEQYF
>-|-|TRBV6-2/TRBV6-3|TRBJ2-1
TGTGCCAGCAGTCGGTCACGTTCCAATGAGCAGTTCTTC
CASSRSRSNEQFF
>-|-|TRBV9|TRBJ2-3
TGTGCCAGCAGCGTAGAGGGCAGGGAGACAGATACGCAGTATTTT
CASSVEGRETDTQYF
>many|TRBD2|TRBV7-8|TRBJ2-3
TGTGCCAGCAGCCGACGCCGTAGCGGGACAACAGATACGCAGTATTTT
CASSRRRSGTTDTQYF
>-|-|TRBV20-1|TRBJ1-2
TGCAGTGCTTATGCGGGGGATGGCTACACCTTC
CSAYAGDGYTF
>-|-|TRBV4-1|TRBJ1-6
TGCGCCAGCAGCCAAGATCGACGTGCGAGATCACCCCTCCACTTT
CASSQDRRARSPLHF
>-|-|TRBV7-2|TRBJ1-6
TGTGCCAGCAGCCTTGAGACCGGGGGAGGTAATTCACCCCTCCACTTT
CASSLETGGGNSPLHF
>-|TRBD2|TRBV5-1|TRBJ2-5
TGCGCCAGCAGCGATACTAGCGTTTTTGAGACCCAGTACTTC
CASSDTSVFETQYF
>-|-|TRBV7-2|TRBJ1-1
TGTGCCAGCAGGGCCATGGTCGCTGAAGCTTTCTTT
CASRAMVAEAFF
>-|TRBD2|TRBV29-1|TRBJ2-7
TGCAGCGTTGGCCGAACTAGCGGGAGCTCCTACGAGCAGTACTTC
CSVGRTSGSSYEQYF